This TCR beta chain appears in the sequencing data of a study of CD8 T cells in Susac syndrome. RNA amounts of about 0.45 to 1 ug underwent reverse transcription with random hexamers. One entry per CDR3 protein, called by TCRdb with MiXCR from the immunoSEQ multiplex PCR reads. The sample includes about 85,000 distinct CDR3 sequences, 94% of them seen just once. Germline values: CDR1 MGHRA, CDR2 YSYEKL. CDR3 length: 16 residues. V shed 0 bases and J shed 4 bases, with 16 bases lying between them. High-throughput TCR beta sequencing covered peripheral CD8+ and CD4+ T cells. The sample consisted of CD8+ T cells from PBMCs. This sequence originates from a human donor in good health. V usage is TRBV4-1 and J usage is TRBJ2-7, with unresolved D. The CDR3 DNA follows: TGCGCCAGCAGCCAAGACGAGGCGGCCCTATGGTACGAGCAGTACTTC. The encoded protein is CASSQDEAALWYEQYF.